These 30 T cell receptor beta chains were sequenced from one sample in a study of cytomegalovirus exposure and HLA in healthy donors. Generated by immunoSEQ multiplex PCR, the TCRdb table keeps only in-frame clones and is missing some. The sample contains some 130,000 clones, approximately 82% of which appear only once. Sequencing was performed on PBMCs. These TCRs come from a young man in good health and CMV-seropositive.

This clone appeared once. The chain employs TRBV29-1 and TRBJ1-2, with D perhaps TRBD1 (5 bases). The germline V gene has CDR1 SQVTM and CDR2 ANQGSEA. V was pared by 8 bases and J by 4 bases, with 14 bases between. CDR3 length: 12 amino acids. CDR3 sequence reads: CSYIGASYGYTF. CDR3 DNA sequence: TGCAGCTACATAGGGGCTTCCTATGGCTACACCTTC.

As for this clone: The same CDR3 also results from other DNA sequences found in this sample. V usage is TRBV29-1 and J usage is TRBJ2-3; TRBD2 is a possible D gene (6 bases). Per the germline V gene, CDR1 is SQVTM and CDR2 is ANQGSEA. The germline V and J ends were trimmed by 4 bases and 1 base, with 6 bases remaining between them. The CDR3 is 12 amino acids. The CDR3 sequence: CSVASGTDTQYF. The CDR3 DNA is TGCAGCGTTGCTAGCGGCACAGATACGCAGTATTTT.

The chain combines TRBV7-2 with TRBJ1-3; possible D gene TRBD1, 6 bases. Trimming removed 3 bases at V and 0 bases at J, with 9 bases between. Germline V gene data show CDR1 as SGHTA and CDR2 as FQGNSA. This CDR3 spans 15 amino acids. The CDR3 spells CASSFSQGSGNTIYF. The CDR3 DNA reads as TGTGCCAGCAGCTTCTCACAGGGCTCTGGAAACACCATATATTTT.

The CDR3 DNA is TGTGCCAGCAGTGAATTTACCGGGACTGAAGCTTTCTTT. Translation gives CASSEFTGTEAFF. The chain combines TRBV2 with TRBJ1-1; D gene ambiguous. Trimming took 2 bases from V and 5 from J, leaving 9 bases between them. The CDR3 totals 13 residues. The V gene's germline CDR1 is SNHLY and CDR2 FYNNEI. Variable domain in full (rest from reference TRBV2 and TRBJ1-1): EPEVTQTPSHQVTQMGQEVILRCVPISNHLYFYWYRQILGQKVEFLVSFYNNEISEKSEIFDDQFSVERPDGSNFTLKIRSTKLEDSAMYFCASSEFTGTEAFFGQGTRLTVV.

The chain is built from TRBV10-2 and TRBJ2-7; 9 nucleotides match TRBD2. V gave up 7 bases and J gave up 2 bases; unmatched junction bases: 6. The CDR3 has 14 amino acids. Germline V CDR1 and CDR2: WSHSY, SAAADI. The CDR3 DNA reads TGCGCCAGCATTGGTAGCGGGGGTACCTACGAGCAGTACTTC. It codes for CASIGSGGTYEQYF.

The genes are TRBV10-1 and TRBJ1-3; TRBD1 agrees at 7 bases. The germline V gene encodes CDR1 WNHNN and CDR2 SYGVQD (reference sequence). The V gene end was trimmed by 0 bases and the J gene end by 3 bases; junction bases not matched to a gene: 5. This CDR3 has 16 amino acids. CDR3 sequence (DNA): TGCGCCAGCAGTGAGTCCACAGGGGTTAGTGGAAACACCATATATTTT. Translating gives CASSESTGVSGNTIYF.

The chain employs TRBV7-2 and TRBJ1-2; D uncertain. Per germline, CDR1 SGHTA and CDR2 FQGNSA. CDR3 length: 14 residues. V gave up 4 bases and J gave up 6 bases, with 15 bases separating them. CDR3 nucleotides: TGTGCCAGCAGCTCAGTAAAGGCGGCGAATGGCTACACCTTC. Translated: CASSSVKAANGYTF. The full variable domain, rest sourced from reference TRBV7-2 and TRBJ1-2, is GAGVSQSPSNKVTEKGKDVELRCDPISGHTALYWYRQSLGQGLEFLIYFQGNSAPDKSGLPSDRFSAERTGGSVSTLTIQRTQQEDSAVYLCASSSVKAANGYTFGSGTRLTVV.

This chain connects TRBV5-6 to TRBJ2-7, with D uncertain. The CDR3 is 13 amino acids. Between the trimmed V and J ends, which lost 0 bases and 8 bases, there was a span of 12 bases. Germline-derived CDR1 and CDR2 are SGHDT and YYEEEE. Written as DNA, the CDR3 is TGTGCCAGCAGCTTGGCGGCGGCTAATAAGCAGTACTTC. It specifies CASSLAAANKQYF.

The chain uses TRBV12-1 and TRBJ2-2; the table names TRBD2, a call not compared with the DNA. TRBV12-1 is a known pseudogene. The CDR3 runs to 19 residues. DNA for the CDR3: TGTGCCAGCAGCCACCCGCGTCGGACTAGCGGATTGAACACCGGGGAGCTGTTTTTT. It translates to CASSHPRRTSGLNTGELFF.

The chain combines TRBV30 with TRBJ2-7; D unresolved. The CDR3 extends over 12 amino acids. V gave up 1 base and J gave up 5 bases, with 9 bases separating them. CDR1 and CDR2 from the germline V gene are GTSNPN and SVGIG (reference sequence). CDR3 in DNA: TGTGCCTGGAGTGCCCCTCTCCACGAGCAGTACTTC. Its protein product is CAWSAPLHEQYF.

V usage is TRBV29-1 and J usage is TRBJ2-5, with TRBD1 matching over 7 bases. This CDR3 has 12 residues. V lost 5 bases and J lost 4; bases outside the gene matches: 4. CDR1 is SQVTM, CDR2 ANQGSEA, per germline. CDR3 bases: TGCAGCGTTCGACAGGGACCAGAGACCCAGTACTTC. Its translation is CSVRQGPETQYF.

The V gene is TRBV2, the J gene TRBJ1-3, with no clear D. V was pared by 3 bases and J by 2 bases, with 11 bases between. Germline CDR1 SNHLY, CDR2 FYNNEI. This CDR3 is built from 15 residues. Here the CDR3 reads CASSDKKETGNTIYF. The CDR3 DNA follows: TGTGCCAGCAGTGATAAGAAGGAGACTGGAAACACCATATATTTT.

The CDR3 loop is CASSNTGYGYTF. The CDR3 bases are TGTGCCAGCAGTAACACGGGGTATGGCTACACCTTC. V is TRBV6-6 and J is TRBJ1-2; no firm D call. Per the germline V gene, CDR1 is MNHNY and CDR2 is SVGAGI (reference sequence). The V end was cut by 5 bases, the J end by 5 bases, with 9 bases between. This CDR3 is 12 amino acids long.

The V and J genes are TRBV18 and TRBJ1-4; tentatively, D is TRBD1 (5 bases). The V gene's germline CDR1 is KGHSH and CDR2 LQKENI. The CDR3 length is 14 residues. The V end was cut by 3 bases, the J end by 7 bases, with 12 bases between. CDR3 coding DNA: TGTGCCAGCTCACCGGGCGGGACGACTGAAAAACTGTTTTTT. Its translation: CASSPGGTTEKLFF.

The CDR3 DNA reads as TGCGCCAGCAGCCTCAGCAGGGTAGTGAACACTGAAGCTTTCTTT. Translated: CASSLSRVVNTEAFF. The rearrangement joins TRBV4-1 to TRBJ1-1, with D tentatively TRBD1 (5 bases). V was pared by 4 bases and J by 0 bases, with 12 bases between. This CDR3 has 15 amino acids. The germline CDR1 and CDR2 sequences are MGHRA and YSYEKL.

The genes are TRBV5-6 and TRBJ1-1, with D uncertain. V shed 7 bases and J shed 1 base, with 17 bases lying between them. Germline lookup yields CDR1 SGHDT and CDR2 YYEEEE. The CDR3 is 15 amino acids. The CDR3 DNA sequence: TGTGCCAGCGGCACTCAGGTGGCGCGGAACACTGAAGCTTTCTTT. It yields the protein CASGTQVARNTEAFF.

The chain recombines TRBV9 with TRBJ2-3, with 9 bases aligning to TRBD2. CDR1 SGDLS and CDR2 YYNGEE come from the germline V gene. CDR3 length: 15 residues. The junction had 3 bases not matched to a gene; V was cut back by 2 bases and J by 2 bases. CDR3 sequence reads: CASSVTSGNTDTQYF. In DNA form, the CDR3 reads TGTGCCAGCAGCGTGACTAGCGGTAACACAGATACGCAGTATTTT.

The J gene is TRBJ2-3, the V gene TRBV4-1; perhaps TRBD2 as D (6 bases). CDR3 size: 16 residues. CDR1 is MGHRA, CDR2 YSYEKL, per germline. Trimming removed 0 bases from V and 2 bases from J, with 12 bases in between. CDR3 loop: CASSQDRAGPTDTQYF. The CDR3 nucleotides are TGCGCCAGCAGCCAAGATCGGGCGGGACCCACAGATACGCAGTATTTT.

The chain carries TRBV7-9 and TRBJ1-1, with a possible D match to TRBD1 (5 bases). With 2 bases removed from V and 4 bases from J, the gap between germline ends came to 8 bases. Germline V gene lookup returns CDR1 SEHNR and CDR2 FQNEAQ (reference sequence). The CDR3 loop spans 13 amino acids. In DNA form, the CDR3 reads TGTGCCAGCAGCTTACAGGGAAGCACTGAAGCTTTCTTT. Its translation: CASSLQGSTEAFF.

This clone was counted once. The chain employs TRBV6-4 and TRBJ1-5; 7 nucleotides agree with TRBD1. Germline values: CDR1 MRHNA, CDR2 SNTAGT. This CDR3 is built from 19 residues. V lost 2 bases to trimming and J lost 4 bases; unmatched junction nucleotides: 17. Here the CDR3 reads CASSDPGQLFISRNQPQHF. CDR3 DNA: TGTGCCAGCAGTGACCCGGGACAGCTATTTATTTCTCGGAATCAGCCCCAGCATTTT.

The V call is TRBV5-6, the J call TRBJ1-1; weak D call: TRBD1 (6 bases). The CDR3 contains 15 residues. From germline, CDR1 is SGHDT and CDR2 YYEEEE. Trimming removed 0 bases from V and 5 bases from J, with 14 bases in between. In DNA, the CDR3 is TGTGCCAGCAGCTTGGATGCAGGGGTGGGTACTGAAGCTTTCTTT. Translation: CASSLDAGVGTEAFF. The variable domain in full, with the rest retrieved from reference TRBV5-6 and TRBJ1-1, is DAGVTQSPTHLIKTRGQQVTLRCSPKSGHDTVSWYQQALGQGPQFIFQYYEEEERQRGNFPDRFSGHQFPNYSSELNVNALLLGDSALYLCASSLDAGVGTEAFFGQGTRLTVV.

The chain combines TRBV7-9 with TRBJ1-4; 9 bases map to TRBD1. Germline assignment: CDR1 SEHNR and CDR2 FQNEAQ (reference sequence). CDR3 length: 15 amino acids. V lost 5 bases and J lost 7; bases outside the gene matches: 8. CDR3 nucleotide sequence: TGTGCCAGCAGCCTCATGGGACAGGGCGGTGAAAAACTGTTTTTT. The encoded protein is CASSLMGQGGEKLFF.

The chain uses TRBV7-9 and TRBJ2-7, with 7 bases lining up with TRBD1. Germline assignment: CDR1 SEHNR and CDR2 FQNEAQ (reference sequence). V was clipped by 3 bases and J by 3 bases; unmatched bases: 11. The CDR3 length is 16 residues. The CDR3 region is CASSFIMTGSYYEQYF. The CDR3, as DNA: TGTGCCAGCAGCTTTATTATGACAGGGTCTTACTACGAGCAGTACTTC.

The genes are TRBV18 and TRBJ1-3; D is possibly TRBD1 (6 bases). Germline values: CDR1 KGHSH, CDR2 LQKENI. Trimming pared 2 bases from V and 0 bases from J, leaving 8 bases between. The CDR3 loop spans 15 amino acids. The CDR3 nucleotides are TGTGCCAGCTCACCAGACAGGCCCTCTGGAAACACCATATATTTT. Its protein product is CASSPDRPSGNTIYF.

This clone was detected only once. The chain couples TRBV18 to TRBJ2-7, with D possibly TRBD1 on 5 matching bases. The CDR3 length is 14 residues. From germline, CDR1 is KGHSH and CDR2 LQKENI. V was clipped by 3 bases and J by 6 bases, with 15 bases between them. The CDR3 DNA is TGTGCCAGCTCACCCGTCGTAAGGGGCGGCGAGCAGTACTTC. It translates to CASSPVVRGGEQYF. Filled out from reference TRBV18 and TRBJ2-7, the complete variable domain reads NAGVMQNPRHLVRRRGQEARLRCSPMKGHSHVYWYRQLPEEGLKFMVYLQKENIIDESGMPKERFSAEFPKEGPSILRIQQVVRGDSAAYFCASSPVVRGGEQYFGPGTRLTVT.

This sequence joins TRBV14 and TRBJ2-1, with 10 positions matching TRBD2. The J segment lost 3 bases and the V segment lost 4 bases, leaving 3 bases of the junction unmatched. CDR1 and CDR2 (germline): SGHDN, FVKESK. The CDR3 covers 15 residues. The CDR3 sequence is CASSLLAGVYNEQFF. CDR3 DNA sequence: TGTGCCAGCAGCCTTCTAGCGGGAGTCTACAATGAGCAGTTCTTC.

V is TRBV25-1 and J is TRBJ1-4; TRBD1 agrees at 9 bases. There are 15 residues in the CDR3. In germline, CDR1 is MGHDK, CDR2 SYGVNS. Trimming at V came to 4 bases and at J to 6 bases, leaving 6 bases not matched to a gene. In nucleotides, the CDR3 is TGTGCCAGCAGTGGTCTGACAGGGGGGGATGAAAAACTGTTTTTT. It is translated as CASSGLTGGDEKLFF.

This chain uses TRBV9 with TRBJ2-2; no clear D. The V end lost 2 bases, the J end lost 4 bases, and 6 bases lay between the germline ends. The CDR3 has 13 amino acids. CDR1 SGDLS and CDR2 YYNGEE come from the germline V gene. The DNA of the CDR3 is TGTGCCAGCAGCGTCGGTGCCACCGGGGAGCTGTTTTTT. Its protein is CASSVGATGELFF. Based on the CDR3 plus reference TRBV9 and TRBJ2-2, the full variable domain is DSGVTQTPKHLITATGQRVTLRCSPRSGDLSVYWYQQSLDQGLQFLIQYYNGEERAKGNILERFSAQQFPDLHSELNLSSLELGDSALYFCASSVGATGELFFGEGSRLTVL.

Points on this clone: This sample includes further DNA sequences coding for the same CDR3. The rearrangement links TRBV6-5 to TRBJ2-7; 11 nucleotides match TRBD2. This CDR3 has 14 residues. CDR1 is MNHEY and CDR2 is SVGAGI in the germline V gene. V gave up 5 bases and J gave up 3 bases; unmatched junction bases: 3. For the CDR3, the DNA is TGTGCCAGCAGTAGGGGACTAGCGGACTACGAGCAGTACTTC. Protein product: CASSRGLADYEQYF.

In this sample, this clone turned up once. CDR3 DNA sequence: TGTGCCAGCAGCGCGTCCACTAGGAACAATGAGCAGTTCTTC. As protein: CASSASTRNNEQFF. This rearrangement joins TRBV7-3 to TRBJ2-1; the D gene is possibly TRBD2 (5 bases). CDR3 size: 14 residues. The germline gives CDR1 SGHTA, CDR2 FQGTGA. The V end was cut by 5 bases, the J end by 5 bases, with 13 bases between.